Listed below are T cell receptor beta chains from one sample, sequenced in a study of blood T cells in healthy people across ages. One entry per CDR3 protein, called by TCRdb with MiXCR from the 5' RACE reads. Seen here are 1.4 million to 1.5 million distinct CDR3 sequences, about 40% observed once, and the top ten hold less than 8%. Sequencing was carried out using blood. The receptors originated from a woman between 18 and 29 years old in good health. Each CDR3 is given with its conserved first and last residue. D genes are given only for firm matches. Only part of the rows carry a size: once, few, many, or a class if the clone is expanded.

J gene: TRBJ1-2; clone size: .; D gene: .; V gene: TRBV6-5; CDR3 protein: CASSYYRTAVNYGYTF; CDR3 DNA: TGTGCCAGCAGTTATTACAGGACAGCTGTGAACTATGGCTACACCTTC
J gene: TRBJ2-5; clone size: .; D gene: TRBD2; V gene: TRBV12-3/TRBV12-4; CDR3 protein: CASRATSGGSQETQYF; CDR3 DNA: TGTGCCAGCAGGGCGACTAGCGGGGGGTCACAAGAGACCCAGTACTTC
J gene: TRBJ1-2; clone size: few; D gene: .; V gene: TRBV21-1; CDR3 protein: CASSTQEPRASSPPYGYTF; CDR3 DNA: TGTGCCAGCAGCACCCAGGAGCCCAGGGCGTCTTCCCCCCCTTATGGCTACACCTTC
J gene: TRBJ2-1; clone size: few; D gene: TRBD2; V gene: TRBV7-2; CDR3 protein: CASSLATGLAGLRSYNEQFF; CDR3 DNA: TGTGCCAGCAGCTTAGCGACGGGACTAGCGGGCCTTCGGTCCTACAATGAGCAGTTCTTC
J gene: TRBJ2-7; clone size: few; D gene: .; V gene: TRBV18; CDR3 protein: CASSPMGPYEQYF; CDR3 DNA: TGTGCCAGCTCACCGATGGGGCCCTACGAGCAGTACTTC
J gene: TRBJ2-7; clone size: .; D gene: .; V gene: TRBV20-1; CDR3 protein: CSAGGSRGEQYF; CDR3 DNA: TGCAGTGCGGGGGGTAGTAGAGGCGAGCAGTACTTC
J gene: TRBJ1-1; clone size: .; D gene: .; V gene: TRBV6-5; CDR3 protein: CASSWRVSNSEAFF; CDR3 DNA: TGTGCCAGCAGTTGGAGGGTTTCGAACTCTGAAGCTTTCTTT
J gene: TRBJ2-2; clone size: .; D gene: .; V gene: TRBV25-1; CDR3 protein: CASRQGSATGELFF; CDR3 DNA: TGTGCCAGCAGACAGGGTTCCGCCACCGGGGAGCTGTTTTTT
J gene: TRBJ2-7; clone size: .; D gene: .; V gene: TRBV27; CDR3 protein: CASSLSVGLRFNEQYF; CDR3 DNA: TGTGCCAGCAGTTTATCTGTCGGCCTACGCTTCAATGAGCAGTACTTC
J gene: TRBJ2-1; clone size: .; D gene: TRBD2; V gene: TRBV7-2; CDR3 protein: CASALAGGSEQFF; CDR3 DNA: TGTGCCAGCGCCCTAGCGGGAGGGTCAGAGCAGTTCTTC
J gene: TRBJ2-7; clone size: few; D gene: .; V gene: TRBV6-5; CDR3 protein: CASSYSPGSEQYF; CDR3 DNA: TGTGCCAGCAGTTACTCCCCAGGGAGCGAGCAGTACTTC
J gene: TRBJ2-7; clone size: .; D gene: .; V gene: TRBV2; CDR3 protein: CASSIQGYHEQYF; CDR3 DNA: TGTGCCAGCAGCATACAGGGATACCACGAGCAGTACTTC
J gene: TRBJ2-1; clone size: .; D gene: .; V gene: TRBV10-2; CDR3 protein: CASRPGQYSNEQFF; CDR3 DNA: TGCGCCAGCCGCCCCGGACAGTACAGCAATGAGCAGTTCTTC
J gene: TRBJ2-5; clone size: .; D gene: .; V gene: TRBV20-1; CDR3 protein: CSAPYGETQYF; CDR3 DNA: TGCAGTGCCCCATACGGGGAGACCCAGTACTTC
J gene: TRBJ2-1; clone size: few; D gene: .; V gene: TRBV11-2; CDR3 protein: CASSGFQGLTYNEQFF; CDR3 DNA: TGTGCCAGCAGCGGATTCCAGGGGCTAACCTACAATGAGCAGTTCTTC
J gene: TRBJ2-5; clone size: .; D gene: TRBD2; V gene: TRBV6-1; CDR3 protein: CASSEIPGLATQRETQYF; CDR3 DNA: TGTGCCAGCAGCGAAATTCCGGGACTAGCGACACAGCGGGAGACCCAGTACTTC
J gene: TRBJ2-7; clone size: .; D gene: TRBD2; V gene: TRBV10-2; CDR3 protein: CASVGASGRPDVNEQYF; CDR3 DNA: TGCGCCAGCGTAGGGGCTAGCGGGAGACCCGATGTCAATGAGCAGTACTTC
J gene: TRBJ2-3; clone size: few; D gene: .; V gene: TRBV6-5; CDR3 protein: CASSYVRAVSYSTDTQYF; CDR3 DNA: TGTGCCAGCAGTTACGTAAGGGCAGTATCTTATAGCACAGATACGCAGTATTTT
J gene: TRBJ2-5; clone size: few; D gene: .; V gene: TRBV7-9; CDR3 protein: CAGSLRTQETQYF; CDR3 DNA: TGTGCCGGCAGCTTACGGACCCAAGAGACCCAGTACTTC
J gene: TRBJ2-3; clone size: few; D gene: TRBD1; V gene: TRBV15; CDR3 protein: CATRKTGARTDTQYF; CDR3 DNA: TGTGCCACCAGGAAGACAGGGGCCCGCACAGATACGCAGTATTTT
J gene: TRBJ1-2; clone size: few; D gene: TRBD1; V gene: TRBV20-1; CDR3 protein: CSAGKPGTVYGYTF; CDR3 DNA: TGCAGTGCAGGAAAACCGGGGACAGTTTATGGCTACACCTTC
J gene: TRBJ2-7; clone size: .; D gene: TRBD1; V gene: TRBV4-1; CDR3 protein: CASSQVGTGGLEQYF; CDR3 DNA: TGCGCCAGCAGCCAAGTCGGGACAGGGGGCTTGGAGCAGTACTTC
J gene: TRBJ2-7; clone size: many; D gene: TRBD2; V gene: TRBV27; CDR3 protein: CASRGLAGSYEQYF; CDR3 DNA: TGTGCCAGCAGGGGACTAGCGGGCTCCTACGAGCAGTACTTC
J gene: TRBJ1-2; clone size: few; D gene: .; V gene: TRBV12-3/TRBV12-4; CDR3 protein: CASSYLWGNYGYTF; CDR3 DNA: TGTGCCAGCAGTTACTTATGGGGAAACTATGGCTACACCTTC
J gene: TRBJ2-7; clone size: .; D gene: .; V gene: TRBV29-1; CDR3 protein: CSVRRDYEQYF; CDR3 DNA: TGCAGCGTTAGGAGGGACTACGAGCAGTACTTC
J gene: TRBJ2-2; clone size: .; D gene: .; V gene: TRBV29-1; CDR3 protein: CSVPGPANTGELFF; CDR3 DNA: TGCAGCGTTCCCGGTCCCGCGAACACCGGGGAGCTGTTTTTT
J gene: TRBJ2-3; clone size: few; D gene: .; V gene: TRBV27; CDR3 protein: CASSPYTSTDTQYF; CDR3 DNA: TGTGCCAGCAGTCCGTATACTAGCACAGATACGCAGTATTTT
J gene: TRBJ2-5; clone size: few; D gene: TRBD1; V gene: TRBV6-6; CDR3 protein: CASSSGTGPDQETQYF; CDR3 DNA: TGTGCCAGCAGTTCCGGGACAGGGCCTGACCAAGAGACCCAGTACTTC
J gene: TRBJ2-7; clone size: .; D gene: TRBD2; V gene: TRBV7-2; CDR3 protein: CASSSSGSHEQYF; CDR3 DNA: TGTGCCAGCAGTTCTAGCGGGAGTCATGAGCAGTACTTC
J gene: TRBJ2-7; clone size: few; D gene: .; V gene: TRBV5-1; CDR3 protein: CASSKQGRDEQYF; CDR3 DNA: TGCGCCAGCAGCAAACAGGGTAGGGACGAGCAGTACTTC
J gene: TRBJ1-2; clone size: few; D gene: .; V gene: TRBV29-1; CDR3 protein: CSVERRMGYTF; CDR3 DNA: TGCAGCGTTGAAAGGCGGATGGGCTACACCTTC
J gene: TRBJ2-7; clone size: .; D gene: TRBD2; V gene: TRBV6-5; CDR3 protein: CASSAPAGEVYEQYF; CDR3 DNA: TGTGCCAGCAGCGCCCCTGCGGGAGAAGTCTACGAGCAGTACTTC
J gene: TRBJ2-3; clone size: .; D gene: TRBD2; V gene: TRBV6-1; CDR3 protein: CASSGLPLAGGTDTQYF; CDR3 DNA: TGTGCCAGCAGTGGCCTCCCACTAGCGGGGGGTACAGATACGCAGTATTTT
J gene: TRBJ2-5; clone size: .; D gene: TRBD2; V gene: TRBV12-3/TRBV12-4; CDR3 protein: CASSLRAGGTETQYF; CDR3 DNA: TGTGCCAGCAGTTTACGGGCGGGGGGGACGGAGACCCAGTACTTC
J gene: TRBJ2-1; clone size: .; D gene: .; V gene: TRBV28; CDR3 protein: CATMKQVLYNEQFF; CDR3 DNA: TGTGCCACCATGAAACAGGTTCTTTACAATGAGCAGTTCTTC
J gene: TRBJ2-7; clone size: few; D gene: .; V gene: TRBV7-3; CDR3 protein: CASSVSRRHEQYF; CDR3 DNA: TGTGCCAGCAGCGTATCCAGGCGACACGAGCAGTACTTC
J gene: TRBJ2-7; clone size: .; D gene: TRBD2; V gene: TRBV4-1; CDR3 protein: CASSQDPGGRSYEQYF; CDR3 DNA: TGCGCCAGCAGCCAAGATCCGGGGGGGCGCTCCTACGAGCAGTACTTC
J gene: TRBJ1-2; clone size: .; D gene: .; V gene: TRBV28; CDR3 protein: CASGSHRTASGGYTF; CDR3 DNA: TGTGCCAGCGGGTCCCACCGGACAGCCTCTGGTGGCTACACCTTC
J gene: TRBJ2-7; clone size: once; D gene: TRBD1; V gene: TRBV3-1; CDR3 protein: CASSPDGQAFEQYF; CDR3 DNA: TGTGCCAGCAGCCCGGACGGACAGGCCTTCGAGCAGTACTTC
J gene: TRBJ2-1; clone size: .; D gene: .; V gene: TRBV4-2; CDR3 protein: CASSQPPGRIDNEQFF; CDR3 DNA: TGTGCCAGCAGCCAGCCCCCGGGACGCATCGACAATGAGCAGTTCTTC
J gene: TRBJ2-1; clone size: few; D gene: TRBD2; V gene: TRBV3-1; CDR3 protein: CASSEATSGLNEQFF; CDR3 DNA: TGTGCCAGCAGCGAAGCGACTAGCGGCCTAAATGAGCAGTTCTTC
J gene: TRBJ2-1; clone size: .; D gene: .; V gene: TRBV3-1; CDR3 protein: CASSRGQDEQFF; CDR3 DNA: TGTGCCAGCAGCCGAGGACAAGATGAGCAGTTCTTC
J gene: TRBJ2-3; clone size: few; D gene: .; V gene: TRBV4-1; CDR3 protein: CASSGNRAGTDTQYF; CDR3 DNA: TGCGCCAGCAGCGGGAACAGGGCGGGCACAGATACGCAGTATTTT
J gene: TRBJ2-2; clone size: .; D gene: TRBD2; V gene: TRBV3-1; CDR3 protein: CASRSRGSGRDTGELFF; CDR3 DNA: TGTGCCAGCAGATCCAGGGGTAGCGGGAGAGACACCGGGGAGCTGTTTTTT
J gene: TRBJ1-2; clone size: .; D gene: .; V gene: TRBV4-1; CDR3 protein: CASSQDVQVPVYGYTF; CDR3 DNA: TGCGCCAGCAGCCAAGATGTCCAGGTCCCCGTCTATGGCTACACCTTC
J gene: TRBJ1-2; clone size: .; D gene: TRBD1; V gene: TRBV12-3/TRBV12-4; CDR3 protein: CASNIDRWTGIDYTF; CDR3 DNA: TGTGCCAGCAACATCGACCGCTGGACAGGGATTGACTACACCTTC
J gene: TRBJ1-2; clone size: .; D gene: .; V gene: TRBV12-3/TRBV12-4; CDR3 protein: CASSFGHVNYGYTF; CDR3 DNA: TGTGCCAGCAGTTTTGGGCACGTTAACTATGGCTACACCTTC
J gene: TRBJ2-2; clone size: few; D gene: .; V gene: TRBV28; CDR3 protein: CASRPGNWVGELFF; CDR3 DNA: TGTGCCAGCAGGCCGGGCAATTGGGTCGGGGAGCTGTTTTTT
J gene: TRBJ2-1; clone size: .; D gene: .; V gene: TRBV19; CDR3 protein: CASSRAELGNEQFF; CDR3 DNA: TGTGCCAGTAGTCGAGCGGAGTTGGGTAATGAGCAGTTCTTC
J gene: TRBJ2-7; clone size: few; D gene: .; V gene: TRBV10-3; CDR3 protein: CASTPGAPLEQYF; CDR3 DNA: TGTGCCTCGACCCCAGGTGCCCCTCTCGAGCAGTACTTC